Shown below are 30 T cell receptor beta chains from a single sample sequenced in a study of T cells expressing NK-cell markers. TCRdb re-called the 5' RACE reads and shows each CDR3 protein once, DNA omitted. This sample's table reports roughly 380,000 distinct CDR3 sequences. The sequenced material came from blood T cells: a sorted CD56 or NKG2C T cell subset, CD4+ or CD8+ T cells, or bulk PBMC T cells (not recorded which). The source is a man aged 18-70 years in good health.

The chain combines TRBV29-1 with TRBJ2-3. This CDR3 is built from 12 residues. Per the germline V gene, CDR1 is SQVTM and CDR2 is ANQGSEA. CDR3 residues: CSVELAADTQYF.

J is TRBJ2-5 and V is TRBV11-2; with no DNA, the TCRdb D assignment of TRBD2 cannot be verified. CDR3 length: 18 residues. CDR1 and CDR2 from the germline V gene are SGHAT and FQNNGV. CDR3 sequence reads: CASSLGPSGTRFQETQYF.

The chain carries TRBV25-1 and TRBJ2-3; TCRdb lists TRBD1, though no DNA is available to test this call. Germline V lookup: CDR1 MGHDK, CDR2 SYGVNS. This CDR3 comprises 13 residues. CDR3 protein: CASRGALTDTQYF.

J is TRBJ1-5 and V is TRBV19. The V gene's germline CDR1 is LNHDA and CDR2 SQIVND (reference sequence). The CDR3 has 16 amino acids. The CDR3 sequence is CASSLGWGLGNQPQHF. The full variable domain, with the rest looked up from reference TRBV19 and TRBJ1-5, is DGGITQSPKYLFRKEGQNVTLSCEQNLNHDAMYWYRQDPGQGLRLIYYSQIVNDFQKGDIAEGYSVSREKKESFPLTVTSAQKNPTAFYLCASSLGWGLGNQPQHFGDGTRLSIL.

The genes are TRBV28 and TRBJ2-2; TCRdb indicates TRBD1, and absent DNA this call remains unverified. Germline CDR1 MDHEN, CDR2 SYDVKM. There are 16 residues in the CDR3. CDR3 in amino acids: CASSFDRRQGTGELFF.

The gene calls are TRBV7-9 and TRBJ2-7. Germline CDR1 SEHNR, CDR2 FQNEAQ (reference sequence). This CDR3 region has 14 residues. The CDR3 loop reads CASSFSGSSYEQYF.

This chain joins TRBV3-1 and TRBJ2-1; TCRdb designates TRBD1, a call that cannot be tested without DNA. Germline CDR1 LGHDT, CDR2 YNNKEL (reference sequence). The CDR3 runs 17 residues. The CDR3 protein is CASSVGTGIKAYNEQFF.

Here the CDR3 reads CSARDLTLWPNYGYTF. The rearrangement links TRBV20-1 to TRBJ1-2. Germline CDR1 DFQATT, CDR2 SNEGSKA (reference sequence). This CDR3 is built from 16 residues.

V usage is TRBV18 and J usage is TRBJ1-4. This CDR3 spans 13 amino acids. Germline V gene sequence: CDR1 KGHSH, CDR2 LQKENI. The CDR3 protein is CASSGGVNEKLFF.

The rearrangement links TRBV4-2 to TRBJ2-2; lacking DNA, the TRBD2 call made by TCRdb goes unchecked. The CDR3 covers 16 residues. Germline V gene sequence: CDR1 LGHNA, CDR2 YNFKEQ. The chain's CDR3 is CASSQDRTTNTGELFF.

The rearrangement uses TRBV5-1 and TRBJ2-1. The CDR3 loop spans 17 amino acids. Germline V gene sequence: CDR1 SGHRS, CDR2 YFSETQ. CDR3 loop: CASSLVRQGASYNEQFF.

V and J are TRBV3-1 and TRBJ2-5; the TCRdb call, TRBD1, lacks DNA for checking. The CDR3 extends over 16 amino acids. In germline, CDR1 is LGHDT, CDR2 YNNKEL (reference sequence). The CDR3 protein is CASSAYRGSLVETQYF.

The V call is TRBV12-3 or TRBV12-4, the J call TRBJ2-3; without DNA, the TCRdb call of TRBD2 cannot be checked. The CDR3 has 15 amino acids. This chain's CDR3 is CASTTSGGAVHTQYF.

The chain's CDR3 is CASSFQGGRTEQFF. V is TRBV27 and J is TRBJ2-1; the D call of TRBD1 rests on TCRdb alone, since no DNA is present to check it. The germline V gene has CDR1 MNHEY and CDR2 SMNVEV (reference sequence). CDR3 length equals 14 residues.

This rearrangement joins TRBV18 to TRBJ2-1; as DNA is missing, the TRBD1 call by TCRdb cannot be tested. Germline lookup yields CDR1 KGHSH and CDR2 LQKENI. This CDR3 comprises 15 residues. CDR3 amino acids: CASSPSYRDNNEQFF. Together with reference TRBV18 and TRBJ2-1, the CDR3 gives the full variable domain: NAGVMQNPRHLVRRRGQEARLRCSPMKGHSHVYWYRQLPEEGLKFMVYLQKENIIDESGMPKERFSAEFPKEGPSILRIQQVVRGDSAAYFCASSPSYRDNNEQFFGPGTRLTVL.

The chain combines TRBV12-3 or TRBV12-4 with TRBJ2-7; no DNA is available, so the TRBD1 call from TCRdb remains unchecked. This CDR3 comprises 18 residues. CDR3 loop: CASSSTYIQGADAYEQYF.

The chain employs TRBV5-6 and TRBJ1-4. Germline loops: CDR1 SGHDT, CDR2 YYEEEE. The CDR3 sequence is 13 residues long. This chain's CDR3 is CASRPRQGEKLFF.

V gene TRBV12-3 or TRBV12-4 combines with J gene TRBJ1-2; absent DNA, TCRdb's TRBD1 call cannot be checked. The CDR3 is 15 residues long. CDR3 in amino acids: CASSPPSRTGYGYTF.

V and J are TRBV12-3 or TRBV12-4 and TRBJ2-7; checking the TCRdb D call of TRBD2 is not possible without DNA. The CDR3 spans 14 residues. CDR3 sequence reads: CASSWLAGGGEQYF.

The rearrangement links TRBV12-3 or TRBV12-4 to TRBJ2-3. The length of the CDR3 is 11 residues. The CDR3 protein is CASTVTDTQYF.

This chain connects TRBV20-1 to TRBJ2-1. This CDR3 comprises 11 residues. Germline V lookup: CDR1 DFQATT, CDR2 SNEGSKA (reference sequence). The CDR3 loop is CSAPRNNEQFF.

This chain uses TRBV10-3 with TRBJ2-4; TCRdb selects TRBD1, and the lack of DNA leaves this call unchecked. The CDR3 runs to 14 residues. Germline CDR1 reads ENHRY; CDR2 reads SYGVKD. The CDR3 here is CATGTGLAKNIQYF.

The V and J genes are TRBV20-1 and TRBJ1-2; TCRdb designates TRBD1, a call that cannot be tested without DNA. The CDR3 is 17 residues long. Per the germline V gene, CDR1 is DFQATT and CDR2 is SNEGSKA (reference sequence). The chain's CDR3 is CSAQPRDRGRGVDGYTF.

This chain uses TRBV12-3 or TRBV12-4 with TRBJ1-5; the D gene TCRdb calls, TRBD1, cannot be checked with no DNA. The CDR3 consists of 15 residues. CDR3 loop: CASSPPRGGNQPQHF.

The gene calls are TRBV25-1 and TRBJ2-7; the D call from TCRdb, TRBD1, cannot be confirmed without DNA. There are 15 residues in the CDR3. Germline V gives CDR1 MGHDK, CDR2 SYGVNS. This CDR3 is CASSDRQGRVYEQYF.

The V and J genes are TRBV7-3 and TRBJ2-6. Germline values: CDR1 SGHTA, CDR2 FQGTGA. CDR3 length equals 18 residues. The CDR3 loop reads CASSLNVLGPSGANVLTF.

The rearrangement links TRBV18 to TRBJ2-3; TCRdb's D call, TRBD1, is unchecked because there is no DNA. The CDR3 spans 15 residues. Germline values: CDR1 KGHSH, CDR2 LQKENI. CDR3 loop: CASSPRADSTDTQYF.

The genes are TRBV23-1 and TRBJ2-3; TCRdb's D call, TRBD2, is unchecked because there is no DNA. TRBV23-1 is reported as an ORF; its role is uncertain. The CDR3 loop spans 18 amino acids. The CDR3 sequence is CASSQNPTSGDSTDTQYF.

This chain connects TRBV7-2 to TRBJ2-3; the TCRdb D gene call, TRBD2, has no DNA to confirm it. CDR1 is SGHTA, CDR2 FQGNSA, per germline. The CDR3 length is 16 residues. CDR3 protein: CASSRGGGRTGDTQYF.

CDR3 residues: CATSDMGGGLRNEQFF. The chain employs TRBV24-1 and TRBJ2-1; absent DNA, TCRdb's TRBD1 call cannot be checked. Germline V gene data show CDR1 as KGHDR and CDR2 as SFDVKD. CDR3 length: 16 residues.